One and the same sample provided the 7 T cell receptor beta chains below, sequenced in a study of cytomegalovirus exposure and HLA in healthy donors. The PCR used 60 Vbeta and 13 Jbeta primers. Measured with immunoSEQ multiplex PCR; TCRdb has only the in-frame clones, and not every one. Of fewer than 150,000 clones listed, about four fifths are singletons. Sequencing was carried out using PBMCs. Every receptor here comes from a man aged 30 to 39 in good health and CMV-seronegative.

This chain uses TRBV5-6 with TRBJ2-3; unclear D gene. CDR3 length: 13 amino acids. Trimming cost V 1 base and J 4 bases, with 7 bases left between them. Germline V CDR1 and CDR2: SGHDT, YYEEEE. In nucleotides, the CDR3 is TGTGCCAGCAGCTTGATTCGGTCAGATACGCAGTATTTT. This codes for CASSLIRSDTQYF.

Comment on this clone: Other DNA sequences of this sample code for an identical CDR3. The chain combines TRBV6-5 with TRBJ1-1; D may be TRBD1 (6 bases). Trimming removed 4 bases at V and 1 base at J, with 16 bases between. The CDR3 has 16 residues. Germline CDR1 is MNHEY and CDR2 is SVGAGI. CDR3 bases: TGTGCCAGCAGTTCGCGGACAGTCTTGAGGAACACTGAAGCTTTCTTT. As protein: CASSSRTVLRNTEAFF.

The rearrangement links TRBV30 to TRBJ2-7; D perhaps matches TRBD2 (5 bases). The germline gives CDR1 GTSNPN, CDR2 SVGIG (reference sequence). Deletions cut 4 bases from V and 6 bases from J, with 19 bases between. The CDR3 loop spans 14 amino acids. The CDR3 loop is CAWNSGTPGSEQYF. DNA of the CDR3: TGTGCCTGGAACTCCGGAACGCCGGGGAGCGAGCAGTACTTC.

This chain connects TRBV28 to TRBJ2-5, with D possibly TRBD1 on 6 matching bases. The last part of the DNA fits TRBJ2-7 better; the J call may be wrong. The CDR3 is made up of 13 amino acids. CDR1 is MDHEN, CDR2 SYDVKM, per germline. DNA for the CDR3: TGTGCCAGCAGTCGGGACATCCCCTACGAGCAGTACTTC. Its protein is CASSRDIPYEQYF.

As concerns this clone: Other nucleotide sequences in the sample specify the same CDR3. V is TRBV5-1 and J is TRBJ1-1; TRBD1 agrees at 7 bases. V was clipped by 4 bases and J by 1 base; unmatched bases: 10. The CDR3 is 16 residues long. Germline V gene lookup returns CDR1 SGHRS and CDR2 YFSETQ. The CDR3 loop reads CASSLGQGVWNTEAFF. The CDR3 bases are TGCGCCAGCAGCCTGGGGCAGGGGGTATGGAACACTGAAGCTTTCTTT.

The chain has TRBV10-3 and TRBJ1-3; 10 nucleotides match TRBD1. The CDR3 sequence is 13 residues long. V shed 10 bases, J shed 3 bases, and the junction held 3 bases outside the gene matches. Germline-derived CDR1 and CDR2 are ENHRY and SYGVKD. CDR3 nucleotide sequence: TGTGCCACCGGGACAGGGGATGGAAACACCATATATTTT. Translation gives CATGTGDGNTIYF.

This clone appeared a few times. V and J are TRBV2 and TRBJ2-1; tentative D call: TRBD2 (6 bases). The CDR3 runs to 11 residues. V was pared by 6 bases and J by 10 bases, with 10 bases between. Per germline, CDR1 SNHLY and CDR2 FYNNEI. The CDR3 region has the DNA TGTGCCAGCAGGTGGGAGGCAGAGCAGTTCTTC. Protein product: CASRWEAEQFF.